The 5 T cell receptor beta chains in this list originate from one sample, sequenced in a study of molecular identifiers for immune sequencing clone quantification. One entry per CDR3 protein, called by TCRdb with MiXCR from the PCR reads. The data contain about 640,000 distinct CDR3 sequences, 15% to 20% of them singletons. The sequencing input was naive CD8+ T cells from blood, with Jurkat cell RNA spiked in. Subset reported: FACS-sorted CD8+CD4-CCR7+CD45RA+ naive T cells. These receptors were obtained from a human donor in good health. Some libraries in this study had Jurkat cell RNA spiked in.

This clonotype has a count of ten or more. The chain combines TRBV28 with TRBJ1-5, with D possibly being TRBD1 (5 bases). The V gene lost 5 bases and the J gene lost 0 bases, with 14 bases spanning the gap. The germline gives CDR1 MDHEN, CDR2 SYDVKM. The CDR3 totals 16 residues. The CDR3 DNA reads as TGTGCCAGCAGTGTTCAGGGTACCTATAGCAATCAGCCCCAGCATTTT. This gives the protein CASSVQGTYSNQPQHF.

This clonotype showed up many times. This sequence joins TRBV6-5 and TRBJ2-1, with TRBD1 identical over 7 bases. Germline CDR1 and CDR2: MNHEY and SVGAGI. J was trimmed by 9 bases and V by 0 bases; bases with no gene match: 5. This CDR3 spans 14 amino acids. CDR3 in amino acids: CASSYSKGAAEQFF. CDR3 sequence (DNA): TGTGCCAGCAGTTACTCGAAGGGGGCTGCTGAGCAGTTCTTC.

This sequence joins TRBV11-3 and TRBJ2-1; D possibly corresponds to TRBD2 (6 bases). CDR3 length: 15 amino acids. Looked up from germline, CDR1 is SGHNT and CDR2 is YENEEA. The V gene lost 5 bases and the J gene lost 0 bases, with 11 bases spanning the gap. The chain's CDR3 is CASSPVRGSYNEQFF. The CDR3 nucleotides read TGTGCCAGCAGCCCTGTGCGGGGCTCCTACAATGAGCAGTTCTTC.

Remarks on this clonotype: One end of the junction fails to match germline, which may point to a read error. The chain is built from TRBV28 and TRBJ2-6, with 9 bases fitting TRBD2. From germline, CDR1 is MDHEN and CDR2 SYDVKM. CDR3 length: 17 residues. CDR3: CASSLSVAGAGANALIF. The CDR3 coding sequence is TGTGCCAGCTCCCTTTCGGTAGCGGGAGCTGGGGCCAACGCCCTGATTTTC. The variable domain in full, with the rest retrieved from reference TRBV28 and TRBJ2-6, is DVKVTQSSRYLVKRTGEKVFLECVQDMDHENMFWYRQDPGLGLRLIYFSYDVKMKEKGDIPEGYSVSREKKERFSLILESASTNQTSMYLCASSLSVAGAGANALIFGAGSRLTVL.

This clonotype came up many times. The chain joins TRBV20-1 to TRBJ2-7; D not resolved. The CDR3 runs 15 residues. With 5 bases removed from V and 0 bases from J, the gap between germline ends came to 17 bases. In germline, CDR1 is DFQATT, CDR2 SNEGSKA (reference sequence). CDR3 amino acids: CSALDPGSTSYEQYF. In DNA form, the CDR3 reads TGCAGTGCTTTGGACCCCGGGTCGACCTCCTACGAGCAGTACTTC.